This T cell receptor (beta chain) stems from a study of shared clonotypes between healthy human individuals. General observations from the study: Clonotype sharing across donors was expected to vary with sequencing depth.

Investigators divided CD4+ cells into CD45RA+ naive and CD45RA-negative memory subsets. This CDR3 is built from 13 residues. CDR1 and CDR2 (germline): GTSNPN, SVGIG (reference sequence). V shed 8 bases and J 2 bases; nucleotides not matched to a gene: 3. It was at deep level that the assay was run. Study processing details: Junction-only sequences produced by ImmunoSEQ had no quality scores, so filtering differed. Generated by immunoSEQ multiplex PCR, the TCRdb table keeps only in-frame clones and is missing some. V and J calls and clone size are as listed in that table; D and trimming were resolved from the DNA. The table lists roughly 2.5 million clones, about 92% of them singletons. Of note for this clone: Its antigen is currently unknown.

The TCR originated in a man in his late teens or twenties in good health. Sample: naive CD4+ T cells sorted from blood. Noted subset: CD45RA+ positively selected. J is TRBJ2-1 and V is TRBV30, with 10 positions matching TRBD1. The CDR3 DNA sequence: TGTGCCGCCGGACAGGGGGCCTACAATGAGCAGTTCTTC. Its protein product is CAAGQGAYNEQFF. The complete variable domain, with remaining parts taken from reference TRBV30 and TRBJ2-1, reads SQTIHQWPATLVQPVGSPLSLECTVEGTSNPNLYWYRQAAGRGLQLLFYSVGIGQISSEVPQNLSASRPQDRQFILSSKKLLLSDSGFYLCAAGQGAYNEQFFGPGTRLTVL.